This T cell receptor beta chain was retrieved from a study of blood T cell repertoires in COVID-19. About the research overall: The cDNA or gDNA used as material had been derived from T cells, B-cell-depleted T cells, or PBMCs.

This clone was picked up a small number of times. The CDR3 is made up of 15 amino acids. V was clipped by 3 bases and J by 0 bases, with 11 bases between them. The germline V gene has CDR1 LNHDA and CDR2 SQIVND (reference sequence). In the study's own analysis: Amplification from reference gene primers served as the basis for estimated nucleated cell counts. Some clones are missing from TCRdb's copy, which holds only in-frame ones; the method was immunoSEQ multiplex PCR. V and J calls and clone size are those listed in that table; D and trimming were worked out from the DNA. The data show 200,000 to 250,000 clones, with approximately 86% seen just once and less than 4% held by the top ten.

The rearrangement joins TRBV19 to TRBJ1-1; no reliable D call. The clonotype comes from a woman older than 75 with acute or convalescent COVID-19. Sample: peripheral blood. This CDR3 is CASSIRSSMNTEAFF. The CDR3 DNA follows: TGTGCCAGTAGTATTCGGAGCTCAATGAACACTGAAGCTTTCTTT.